These 10 T cell receptor beta chains were sequenced from one sample in a study of blood T cell repertoires in COVID-19. Profiled with immunoSEQ multiplex PCR; TCRdb holds only in-frame clones, not every one. This sample has about 250,000 clones, with more than 80% found just once. What was sequenced was PBMCs or T cells enriched from blood (not recorded which). Source of these receptors: a woman in her late teens or twenties who had recovered from COVID-19.

V usage is TRBV2 and J usage is TRBJ2-6; 9 bases map to TRBD2. J gave up 0 bases and V 4 bases, and 4 bases lay outside the gene matches. Per the germline V gene, CDR1 is SNHLY and CDR2 is FYNNEI. The CDR3 is 17 residues long. Here the CDR3 DNA reads TGTGCCAGCAGTGTTCGACTAGCGGTCTCTGGGGCCAACGTCCTGACTTTC. It codes for CASSVRLAVSGANVLTF.

The gene calls are TRBV12-5 and TRBJ1-6; 7 bases fit TRBD1. The CDR3 has 16 residues. Germline values: CDR1 LGHNT, CDR2 FRNRAP. J was trimmed by 6 bases and V by 0 bases; bases with no gene match: 5. The CDR3 spells CASGLVRGQANSPLHF. CDR3 bases: TGTGCTAGTGGTTTGGTACGAGGACAGGCTAATTCACCCCTCCACTTT.

This chain links TRBV14 with TRBJ1-2; TRBD1 matches 8 bases. V shed 4 bases and J 5 bases; nucleotides not matched to a gene: 6. The CDR3 sequence is 14 residues long. Germline V gives CDR1 SGHDN, CDR2 FVKESK. CDR3 nucleotides: TGTGCCAGCAGCCGGGACAGGAATGGGTATGGCTACACCTTC. Its translation is CASSRDRNGYGYTF.

The V call is TRBV28, the J call TRBJ1-1; tentative D call: TRBD1 (6 bases). This CDR3 has 11 residues. V gave up 10 bases and J gave up 4 bases, with 10 bases separating them. Looked up from germline, CDR1 is MDHEN and CDR2 is SYDVKM. The CDR3 nucleotides read TGTGCCATCCAGGGGAGCACTGAAGCTTTCTTT. Translated, it gives CAIQGSTEAFF.

As DNA, the CDR3 is TGTGCCAGCAGTTTACCGGCTAGCGGGGGGGCCAGGGAGACCCAGTACTTC. Its translation is CASSLPASGGARETQYF. The chain recombines TRBV28 with TRBJ2-5; 12 bases are a match to TRBD2. The CDR3 is made up of 17 amino acids. Trimming removed 2 bases from V and 5 bases from J; junction bases left unmatched: 9. The V gene's germline CDR1 is MDHEN and CDR2 SYDVKM.

This clone was counted a few times. The CDR3 DNA sequence: TGTGCCAGTAGTATTACTCAGGCCAACACTGAAGCTTTCTTT. Protein: CASSITQANTEAFF. V gene TRBV19 combines with J gene TRBJ1-1, with no clear D. The V gene lost 3 bases and the J gene lost 2 bases, with 10 bases spanning the gap. The CDR3 totals 14 residues. Germline CDR1 reads LNHDA; CDR2 reads SQIVND (reference sequence).

This clone was seen a handful of times. This rearrangement joins TRBV9 to TRBJ2-3, with 8 bases that match TRBD2. This CDR3 is 15 amino acids long. Trimming cost V 3 bases and J 2 bases; bases outside gene matches: 5. Germline CDR1 reads SGDLS; CDR2 reads YYNGEE. CDR3 sequence: CASSAREGDTDTQYF. CDR3 bases: TGTGCCAGCAGCGCCCGGGAGGGGGACACAGATACGCAGTATTTT.

The chain employs TRBV15 and TRBJ1-2; a possible D gene is TRBD1 (5 bases). V lost 1 base, J lost 8 bases, and 14 bases lay in between. Per germline, CDR1 LNHNV and CDR2 YYDKDF (reference sequence). CDR3 length: 14 residues. The CDR3 spells CATSRGAASGGYTF. The CDR3 DNA reads TGTGCCACCAGCAGAGGTGCAGCCTCAGGGGGCTACACCTTC.

The chain's CDR3 is CASRRGMNTEAFF. In DNA, the CDR3 is TGTGCCAGCAGACGAGGAATGAACACTGAAGCTTTCTTT. The J gene is TRBJ1-1, the V gene TRBV6-5; D is unclear. In germline, CDR1 is MNHEY, CDR2 SVGAGI. The CDR3 is made up of 13 amino acids. V gave up 6 bases and J gave up 0 bases, with 8 bases separating them.

In this sample, this clone turned up a few times. The chain carries TRBV28 and TRBJ1-1, with 7 bases that match TRBD1. The CDR3 runs 16 residues. CDR1 and CDR2 (germline): MDHEN, SYDVKM. Trimming at V came to 6 bases and at J to 1 base, leaving 11 bases not matched to a gene. In DNA, the CDR3 is TGTGCCAGCAGCACACAGGGGTGGGGGAGGAACACTGAAGCTTTCTTT. Translating gives CASSTQGWGRNTEAFF.